This TCR beta chain stems from a study of cytomegalovirus exposure and HLA in healthy donors (dated by TCRdb to 2016 to 2017). Study-wide context: According to an earlier analysis of around 600 of the donors, some 180 million T cells yielded some 110 million unique TCR beta sequences and approximately 300 Gb of sequence data. In a later analysis, previously published TCR beta repertoires from 666 donors were re-analyzed and high-resolution HLA genotyping was added so that TCR occurrence patterns could be studied. In an earlier analysis of roughly 540 of the donors, high-throughput TCR beta sequencing was used to judge whether each TCR beta V gene segment behaved as functional or pseudogenic. Both class I and class II loci were covered by HLA typing, at four-digit resolution. The number of donors typed differed by locus, with about 629-630 for A, B, C, DRB1 and DQB1, around 520 for DQA1, 606 for DPA1, and approximately 470 for DPB1. All discovery cohort repertoires had been generated using a single sequencing platform. Four to six DR-DQ haplotypes were handled as single units for association and clustering, since linkage in the cohort was strong. Alongside the repertoire data, information on donor age, sex, ethnicity and CMV serostatus was compiled. The genetic ancestry cluster associated with self-reported Caucasian donors included roughly 84% of the roughly 390 genotyped donors. High-throughput TCR immunosequencing, statistical association of individual TCRs with disease status, and machine learning were combined to predict cytomegalovirus infection status. An early release that covered about 600 HLA-typed donors contained approximately 300 gigabases of sequencing data and tens of millions of unique TCR sequences. The aim of the study was to test whether cataloging public T cell receptors could identify signatures of past pathogen exposure. Besides the first cohort of more than 650 subjects, a separate validation cohort made up of over a hundred different subjects was used. A later genetic analysis took genome-wide SNP genotypes for about 55% of the roughly 670 donors and used that subset as a discovery cohort. Rather than using new phenotypic data, the later analysis identified candidate immune exposures from TCR beta sequences and from how often those sequences occurred across donors. The study used immunosequencing to profile the T cell repertoires of 670 or so subjects and linked those repertoires to cytomegalovirus serostatus. Across 398 genotyped donors of the cohort, an average of 235,054 unique TCR beta nucleotide sequences per donor were sequenced, and approximately 17% of those sequences were non-productive. Overall results and qualifications from the work: When HLA alleles, especially DR and DQ, strongly co-occurred, attributing TCR associations to individual alleles was difficult. Some 16 rarely observed V segments, including chromosome 9 orphons, were excluded from the earlier analysis of several hundred of the donors because counts were too low. An earlier analysis of 587 of the donors showed that most TCR beta V segments appeared in productive rearrangements either about 87% or about 30% of the time, which broadly matched IMGT annotations. Most TCR sequences were seen in very few donors, while some public TCRs were found in many individuals. Compared with the approximately 670-donor mean, donors in an Asian-associated ancestry cluster had fewer N-insertions in productive TCRs, according to a later genetic analysis. An association between a missense DCLRE1C variant and V-gene and J-gene trimming of TCR beta chains was found in a later genetic analysis and replicated in an independent cohort. This cohort had only TCR beta chains sequenced, and the lack of alpha or paired-chain data limited which features could be detected. The presence/absence analyses assumed that sequencing depth was roughly uniform across donors, and that assumption may not be true. In vitro tests confirmed that a few of the cytomegalovirus-associated TCR beta chains recognize cytomegalovirus antigens. According to a later analysis, most CMV-associated TCR beta chains appeared to be HLA-restricted, and the HLA associations seemed to be driven largely by CMV exposure. The only immune exposure information available for the cohort was CMV serostatus. According to the authors, the approach could potentially be generalized to other disease states and immunological phenotypes. Correlated functional status among segregating V segments might be attributable to linkage disequilibrium, but an unknown experimental factor could not be ruled out. The study listed approximately 150 TCR beta chains as associated with cytomegalovirus. The 87-base-pair reads could not distinguish some IMGT-functional V segments, including TRBV6-2 and TRBV6-3, so those segments were excluded. Because HLA typing was unavailable for some donors at each locus, only the typed subset was used in association tests. In a later analysis, TCR association rates were found to vary across HLA loci, with the most associated TCRs seen for DRB1 alleles and the fewest for HLA-C alleles. A further reported finding was that TCR beta sequences accurately predicted the HLA-A and HLA-B alleles for most subjects in the first cohort. In a later analysis, HLA-associated TCR beta chains were found to be more clonally expanded and to have lower generation probabilities than equally common non-associated chains. A cluster of highly shared sequence variants was judged likely to represent a technical artifact of the sequencing pipeline. In a later analysis, 16,951 TCR beta sequences were associated with specific HLA alleles at a false discovery rate of 0.05. According to a later analysis, parvovirus B19, influenza, CMV and Epstein-Barr virus appeared linked to several top co-occurrence clusters. The classifier was reported to diagnose cytomegalovirus status with high specificity and sensitivity in both the original and validation cohorts.

This clone was detected a few times. There is no known antigen for this receptor. The sample holds no much larger clone one base away, and base qualities are not on file. The germline ends are 9 bases apart after V is trimmed by 3 bases and J by 0 bases. CDR1 and CDR2 (LGHNA, YNFKEQ) derive from the germline V gene. Spanning cysteine to phenylalanine, the CDR3 consists of 16 amino acids. The entry retains the CDR3 DNA only, 48 bases that are in frame from base 1. The cohort consisted of some 670 healthy bone marrow donors. At the time of sampling, all cohort members were nominally healthy, though unrecorded immune exposures were likely present. The donor was CMV seropositive and was included in the group of some 290 seropositive cohort members. Every donor gave a peripheral blood sample, and the peripheral blood mononuclear cells from that sample were used for TCR beta sequencing. Genomic DNA was extracted from the blood cell samples with the Qiagen DNeasy Blood Extraction Kit.

Libraries were made using the immunoSEQ multiplex PCR assay. For the multiplex PCR, a mixture combining 60 forward primers for TCR Vbeta segments and 13 reverse primers for TCR Jbeta segments was used. The CDR3 region of rearranged TCR beta genes was amplified from genomic DNA with a multiplex PCR assay. Amplified TCR beta libraries were sequenced as 87-base-pair reads on the Illumina HiSeq System. The authors' pipeline ran thus. In a later analysis, roughly 80 million unique TCR beta chains were counted across the approximately 640 repertoires, and around 10 million of these chains were shared by at least two donors. To remove PCR and sequencing errors, raw reads were error-corrected and collapsed into unique sequences using a nearest-neighbor algorithm that merged closely related sequences. CDR3 sequences were aligned to IMGT reference sequences to assign V, D and J gene segments. For a sequence to be retained, at least a six-nucleotide match to both a V gene segment and a J gene segment was required. A rearrangement counted as productive if the CDR3 had no stop codons and remained in frame with V and J, and every other rearrangement counted as non-productive. Following IMGT convention, CDR3 was defined as the stretch from the second conserved V-encoded cysteine up to the conserved J-encoded phenylalanine. In an earlier analysis of around 540 of the donors, sequences lacking an unambiguous match to a single V gene segment were excluded. An earlier analysis of a few hundred of the donors called V segments functional above 56.7% productive rearrangements and segregating when the between-donor standard deviation exceeded 5%. A statistical classification framework was built for diagnosing cytomegalovirus status from the catalog of TCR beta chain sequences. In a later analysis, V and J genes were assigned by comparing TCR nucleotide sequences against IMGT/GENE-DB human TR gene sequences. The TCRdist pipeline was used in a later analysis to assign CDR3 sequences and most-parsimonious VDJ recombination scenarios. In a later analysis, each TCR beta chain was defined by its CDR3 amino acid sequence together with its V-gene family, and reads without a unique V-gene family were excluded. To address suspected cross-contamination and a sequencing artifact, a later analysis removed several hundred highly shared, low-generation-probability nucleotide sequences. In a later analysis, a clonal expansion index for each public chain was calculated from normalized within-repertoire ranks of inferred template counts. In a later analysis, generation probabilities were computed with a VDJ recombination model fitted to out-of-frame rearrangements, and the resulting probabilities were checked against IGoR. Hypergeometric tests were used in a later analysis to score TCR-TCR, TCR-HLA and TCR-CMV co-occurrence, with a repertoire-size bias correction applied to the TCR pairs. To estimate false discovery rates, a later analysis permuted the HLA or CMV assignments 20 times. A later analysis grouped co-occurring TCRs with DBSCAN, adding TCRdist sequence similarity when clustering within HLA-allele-positive subsets. Repertoires with fewer than 30,000 or more than 120,000 public chains, plus five repertoires with anomalous nucleotide sharing, were excluded from co-occurrence clustering. What TCRdb holds here is the immuneACCESS table cut down to in-frame rearrangements. Part of the clones is not present; checked against another copy, under half of the missing clones reflect an unresolved V gene, and the others are unexplained. The V and J calls and clone size come from that table; D and trimming were worked out from the DNA. For this sample there are 100,000 to 150,000 clones; around 70% appear just once. Clones ranked in the top ten supply about 1.6% of the sample.

Sequencing input: PBMCs. The sequence links TRBV4-2 to TRBJ2-6; matching of 6 bases hints at TRBD1 as the D gene. The TCR originated in a man aged 25 to 45 in good health and CMV-seropositive. The CDR3 has the sequence CASSQDSYSGANVLTF. The sequence in DNA is TGTGCCAGCAGCCAGGACAGCTACTCTGGGGCCAACGTCCTGACTTTC.